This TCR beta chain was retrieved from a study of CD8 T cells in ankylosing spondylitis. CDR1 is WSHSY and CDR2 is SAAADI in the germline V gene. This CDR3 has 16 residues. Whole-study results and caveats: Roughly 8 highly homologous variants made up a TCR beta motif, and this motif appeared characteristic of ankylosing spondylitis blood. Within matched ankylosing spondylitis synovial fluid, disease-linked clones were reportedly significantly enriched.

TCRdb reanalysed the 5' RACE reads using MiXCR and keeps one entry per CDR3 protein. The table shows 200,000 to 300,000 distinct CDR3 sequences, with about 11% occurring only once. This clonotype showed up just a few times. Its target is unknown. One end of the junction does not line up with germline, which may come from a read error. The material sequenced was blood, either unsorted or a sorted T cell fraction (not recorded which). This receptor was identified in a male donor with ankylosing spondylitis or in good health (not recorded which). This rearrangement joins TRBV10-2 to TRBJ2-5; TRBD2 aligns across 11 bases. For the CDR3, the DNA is TGCGCCAGCTGTGAGGGTAGCGGGGGGGCCTGGGAGACCCAGTACTTC. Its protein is CASCEGSGGAWETQYF.